This entry describes one TCR beta chain. Assay used: immunoSEQ multiplex PCR; TCRdb lists only in-frame clones, some missing. The sample lists roughly 12,000 clones, almost 95% seen once, with roughly 7.2% in the top ten. This entry comes from a study of technical replicates of blood from several donors. This receptor was identified in a human donor in good health. Sequencing used PBMCs.

The CDR3 sequence: CASSSGLAGGYEQYF. The CDR3 DNA is TGTGCCAGTAGTTCGGGACTAGCGGGAGGTTACGAGCAGTACTTC. The V and J genes are TRBV19 and TRBJ2-7; 15 bases map to TRBD2. V trimming: 5 bases; J trimming: 4 bases; junction bases outside the gene matches: 3. The CDR3 loop spans 15 amino acids. CDR1 LNHDA and CDR2 SQIVND come from the germline V gene (reference sequence).